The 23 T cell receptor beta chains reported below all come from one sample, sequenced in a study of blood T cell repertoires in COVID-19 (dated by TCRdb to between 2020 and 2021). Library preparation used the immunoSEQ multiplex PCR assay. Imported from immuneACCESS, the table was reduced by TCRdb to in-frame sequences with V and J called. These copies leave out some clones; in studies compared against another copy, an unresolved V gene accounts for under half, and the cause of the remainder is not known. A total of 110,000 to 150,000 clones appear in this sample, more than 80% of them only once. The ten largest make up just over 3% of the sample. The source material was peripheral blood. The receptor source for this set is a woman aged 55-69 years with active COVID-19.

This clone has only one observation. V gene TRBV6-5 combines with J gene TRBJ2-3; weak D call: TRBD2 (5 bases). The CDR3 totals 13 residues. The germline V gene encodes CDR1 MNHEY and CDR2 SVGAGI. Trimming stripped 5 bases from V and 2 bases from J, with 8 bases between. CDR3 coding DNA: TGTGCCAGCAGTCGGACTTACACAGATACGCAGTATTTT. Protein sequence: CASSRTYTDTQYF.

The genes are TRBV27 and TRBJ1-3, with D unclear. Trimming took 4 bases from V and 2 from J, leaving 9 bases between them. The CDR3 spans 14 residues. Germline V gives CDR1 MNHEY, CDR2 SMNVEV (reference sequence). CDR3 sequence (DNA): TGTGCCAGCAGTTCCATCGGTCCTGGAAACACCATATATTTT. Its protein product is CASSSIGPGNTIYF.

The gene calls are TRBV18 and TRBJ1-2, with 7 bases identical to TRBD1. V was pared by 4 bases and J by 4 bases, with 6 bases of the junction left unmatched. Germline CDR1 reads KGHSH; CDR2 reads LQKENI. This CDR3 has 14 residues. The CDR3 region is CASSRQGQTYGYTF. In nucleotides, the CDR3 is TGTGCCAGCTCACGACAGGGACAGACCTATGGCTACACCTTC.

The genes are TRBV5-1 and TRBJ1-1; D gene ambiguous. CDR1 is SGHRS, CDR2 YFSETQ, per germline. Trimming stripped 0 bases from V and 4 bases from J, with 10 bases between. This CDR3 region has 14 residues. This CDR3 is CASSLGGSFTEAFF. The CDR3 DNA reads TGCGCCAGCAGCTTGGGAGGGAGTTTCACTGAAGCTTTCTTT. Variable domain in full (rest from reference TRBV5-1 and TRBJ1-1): KAGVTQTPRYLIKTRGQQVTLSCSPISGHRSVSWYQQTPGQGLQFLFEYFSETQRNKGNFPGRFSGRQFSNSRSEMNVSTLELGDSALYLCASSLGGSFTEAFFGQGTRLTVV.

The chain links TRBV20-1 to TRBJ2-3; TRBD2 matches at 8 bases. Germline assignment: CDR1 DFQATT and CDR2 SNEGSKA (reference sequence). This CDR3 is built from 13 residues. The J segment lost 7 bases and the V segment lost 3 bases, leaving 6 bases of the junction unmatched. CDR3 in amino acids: CSASTSGRNTQYF. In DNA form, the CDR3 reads TGCAGTGCTAGTACCAGCGGGAGAAATACGCAGTATTTT.

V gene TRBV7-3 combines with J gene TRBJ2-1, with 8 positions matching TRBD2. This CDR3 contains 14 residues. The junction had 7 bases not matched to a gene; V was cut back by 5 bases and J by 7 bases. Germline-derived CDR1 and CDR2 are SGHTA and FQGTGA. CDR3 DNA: TGTGCCAGCAGCCTCGTTGGGACTAGTAATGAGCAGTTCTTC. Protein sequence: CASSLVGTSNEQFF.

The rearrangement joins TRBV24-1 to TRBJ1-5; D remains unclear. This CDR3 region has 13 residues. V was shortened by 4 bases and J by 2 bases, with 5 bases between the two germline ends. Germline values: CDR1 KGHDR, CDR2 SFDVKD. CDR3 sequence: CATSDWRNQPQHF. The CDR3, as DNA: TGTGCCACCAGTGACTGGCGCAATCAGCCCCAGCATTTT.

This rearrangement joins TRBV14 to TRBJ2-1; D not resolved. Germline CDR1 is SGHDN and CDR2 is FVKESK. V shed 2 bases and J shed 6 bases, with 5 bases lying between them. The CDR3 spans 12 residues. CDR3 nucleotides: TGTGCCAGCAGCCAATTCGGCAATGAGCAGTTCTTC. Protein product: CASSQFGNEQFF.

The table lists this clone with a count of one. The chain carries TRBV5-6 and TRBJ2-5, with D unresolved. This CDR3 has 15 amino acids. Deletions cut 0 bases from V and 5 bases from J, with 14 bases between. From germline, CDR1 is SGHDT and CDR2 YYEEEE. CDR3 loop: CASSLDYPARETQYF. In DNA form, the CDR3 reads TGTGCCAGCAGCTTGGATTACCCAGCGAGGGAGACCCAGTACTTC.

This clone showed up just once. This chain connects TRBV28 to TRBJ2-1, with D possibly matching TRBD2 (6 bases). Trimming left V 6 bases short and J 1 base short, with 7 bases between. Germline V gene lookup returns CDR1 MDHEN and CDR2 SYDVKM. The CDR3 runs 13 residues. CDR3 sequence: CASREGSYNEQFF. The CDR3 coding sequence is TGTGCCAGCAGGGAGGGTTCCTACAATGAGCAGTTCTTC.

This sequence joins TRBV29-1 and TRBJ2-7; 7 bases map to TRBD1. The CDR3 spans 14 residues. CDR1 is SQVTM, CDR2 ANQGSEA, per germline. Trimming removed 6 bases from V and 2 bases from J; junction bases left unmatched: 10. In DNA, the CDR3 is TGCAGCGTCACCTCAGGGGGTCGGACCTACGAGCAGTACTTC. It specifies CSVTSGGRTYEQYF.

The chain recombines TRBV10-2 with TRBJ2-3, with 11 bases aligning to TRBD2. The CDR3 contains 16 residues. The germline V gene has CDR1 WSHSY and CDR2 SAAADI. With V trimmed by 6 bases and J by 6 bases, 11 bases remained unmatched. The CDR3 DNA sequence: TGCGCCAGCAGGTTCCCCTCTAGCGGGAGGTCGGATACGCAGTATTTT. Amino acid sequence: CASRFPSSGRSDTQYF.

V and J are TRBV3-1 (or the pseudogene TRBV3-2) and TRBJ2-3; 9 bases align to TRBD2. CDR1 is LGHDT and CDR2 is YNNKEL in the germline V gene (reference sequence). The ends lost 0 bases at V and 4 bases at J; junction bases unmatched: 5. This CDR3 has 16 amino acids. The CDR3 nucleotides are TGTGCCAGCAGCCAAGATAGGCTAGCGGGATCAGATACGCAGTATTTT. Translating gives CASSQDRLAGSDTQYF.

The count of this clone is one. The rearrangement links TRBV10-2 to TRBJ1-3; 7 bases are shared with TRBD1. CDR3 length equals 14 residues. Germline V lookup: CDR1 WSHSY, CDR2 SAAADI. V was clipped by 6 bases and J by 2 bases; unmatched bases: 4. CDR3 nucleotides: TGCGCCAGCAGAAGCAGGGGGACTGGAAACACCATATATTTT. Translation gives CASRSRGTGNTIYF.

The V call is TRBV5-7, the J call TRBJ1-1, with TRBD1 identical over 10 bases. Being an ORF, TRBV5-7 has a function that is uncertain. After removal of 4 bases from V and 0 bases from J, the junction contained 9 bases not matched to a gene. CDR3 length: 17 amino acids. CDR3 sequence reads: CASSLRGTGDMNTEAFF. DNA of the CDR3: TGTGCCAGCAGCCTACGCGGGACAGGGGACATGAACACTGAAGCTTTCTTT.

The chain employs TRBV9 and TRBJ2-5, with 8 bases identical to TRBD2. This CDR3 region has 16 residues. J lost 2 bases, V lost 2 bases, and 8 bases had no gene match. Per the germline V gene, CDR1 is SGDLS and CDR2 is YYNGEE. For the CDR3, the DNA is TGTGCCAGCAGCGTGGGATATAGCGGGACGCAAGAGACCCAGTACTTC. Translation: CASSVGYSGTQETQYF.

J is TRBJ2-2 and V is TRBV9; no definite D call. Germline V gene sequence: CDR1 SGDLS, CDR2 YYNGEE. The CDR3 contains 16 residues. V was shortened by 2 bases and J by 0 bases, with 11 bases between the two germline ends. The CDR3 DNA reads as TGTGCCAGCAGCGTTAGTTCACTTTCGAACACCGGGGAGCTGTTTTTT. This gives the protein CASSVSSLSNTGELFF.

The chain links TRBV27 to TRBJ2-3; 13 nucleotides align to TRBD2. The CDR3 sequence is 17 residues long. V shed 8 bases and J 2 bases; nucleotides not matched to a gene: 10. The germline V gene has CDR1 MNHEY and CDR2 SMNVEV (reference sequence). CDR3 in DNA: TGTGCCAGCGGACTAGCGGGAGTAGGTTGGGACACAGATACGCAGTATTTT. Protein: CASGLAGVGWDTDTQYF.

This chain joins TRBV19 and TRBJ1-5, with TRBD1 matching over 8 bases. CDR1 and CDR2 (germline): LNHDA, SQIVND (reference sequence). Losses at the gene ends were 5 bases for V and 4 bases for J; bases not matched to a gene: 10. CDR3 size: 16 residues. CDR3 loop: CASSSQGARGNQPQHF. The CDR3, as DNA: TGTGCCAGTAGTTCGCAGGGGGCCCGCGGGAATCAGCCCCAGCATTTT.

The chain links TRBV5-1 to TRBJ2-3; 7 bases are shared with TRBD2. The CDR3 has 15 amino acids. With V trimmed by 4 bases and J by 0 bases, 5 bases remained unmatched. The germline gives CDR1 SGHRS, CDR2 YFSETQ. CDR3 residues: CASSATGGSTDTQYF. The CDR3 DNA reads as TGCGCCAGCAGCGCAACCGGGGGGAGCACAGATACGCAGTATTTT.

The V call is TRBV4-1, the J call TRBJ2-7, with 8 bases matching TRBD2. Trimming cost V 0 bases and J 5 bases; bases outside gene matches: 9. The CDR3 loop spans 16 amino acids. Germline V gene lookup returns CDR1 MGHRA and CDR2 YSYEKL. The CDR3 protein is CASSQESGGAGHEQYF. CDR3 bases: TGCGCCAGCAGCCAAGAGTCGGGAGGGGCAGGACACGAGCAGTACTTC.

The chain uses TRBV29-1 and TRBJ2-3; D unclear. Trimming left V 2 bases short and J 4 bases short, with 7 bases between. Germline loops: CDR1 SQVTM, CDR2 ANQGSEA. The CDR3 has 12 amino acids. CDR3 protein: CSVEQVADTQYF. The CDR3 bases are TGCAGCGTTGAACAGGTTGCAGATACGCAGTATTTT.

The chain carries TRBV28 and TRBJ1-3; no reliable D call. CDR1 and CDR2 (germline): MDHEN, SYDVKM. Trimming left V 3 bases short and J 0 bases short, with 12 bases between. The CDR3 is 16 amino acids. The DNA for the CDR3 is TGTGCCAGCAGTTTTTGGGCCCCGAGCTCTGGAAACACCATATATTTT. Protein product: CASSFWAPSSGNTIYF.